The 26 T cell receptor beta chains below were found in one sample sequenced in a study of T cell responses to AZD1222 COVID-19 vaccine. TCRdb's copy holds only in-frame clones and misses some; the assay was immunoSEQ multiplex PCR. Seen here are under 95,000 clones, roughly 88% observed once, and the top ten hold around 1.5%. The sample here was peripheral blood, taken 28 days after the second AZD1222 dose. The receptors shown here come from an adult who received the AZD1222 COVID-19 vaccine.

The rearrangement links TRBV6-5 to TRBJ1-1, with D possibly matching TRBD1 (6 bases). Trimming left V 0 bases short and J 4 bases short, with 15 bases between. This CDR3 region has 16 residues. Germline V gene data show CDR1 as MNHEY and CDR2 as SVGAGI. CDR3 in DNA: TGTGCCAGCAGTTACTCGAAGGGCAGGGGAATCACTGAAGCTTTCTTT. Its translation is CASSYSKGRGITEAFF.

The gene calls are TRBV4-1 and TRBJ1-4; D not resolved. The CDR3 totals 15 residues. Trimming took 1 base from V and 1 from J, leaving 7 bases between them. Looked up from germline, CDR1 is MGHRA and CDR2 is YSYEKL. The chain's CDR3 is CASSQAGGTNEKLFF. The CDR3 DNA reads TGCGCCAGCAGCCAAGCCGGCGGAACTAATGAAAAACTGTTTTTT.

The chain couples TRBV29-1 to TRBJ2-6; the match to TRBD2 covers 8 bases. Germline loops: CDR1 SQVTM, CDR2 ANQGSEA. This CDR3 comprises 14 residues. V shed 4 bases and J 2 bases; nucleotides not matched to a gene: 1. The CDR3 spells CSVAGGTGANVLTF. DNA of the CDR3: TGCAGCGTTGCGGGGGGGACTGGGGCCAACGTCCTGACTTTC.

The chain recombines TRBV18 with TRBJ2-7; TRBD1 agrees at 11 bases. J lost 6 bases, V lost 3 bases, and 7 bases had no gene match. The germline V gene encodes CDR1 KGHSH and CDR2 LQKENI. The CDR3 loop spans 15 amino acids. CDR3 DNA: TGTGCCAGCTCACCCCCGGGACAGGGGGGAGCCGAGCAGTACTTC. Protein: CASSPPGQGGAEQYF.

The count of this clone is one. The CDR3 DNA reads as TGTGCCAGCAGCCAAACAGGGTTCGAGCAGTACTTC. Protein sequence: CASSQTGFEQYF. The gene calls are TRBV7-8 and TRBJ2-7; D may be TRBD1 (6 bases). Germline V gene sequence: CDR1 SGHVS, CDR2 FQNEAQ. The CDR3 length is 12 residues. The V end lost 5 bases, the J end lost 6 bases, and 11 bases lay between the germline ends.

The chain is built from TRBV24-1 and TRBJ2-5; no reliable D call. Germline CDR1 and CDR2: KGHDR and SFDVKD. V lost 6 bases and J lost 1, with 17 bases in between. The CDR3 has 16 residues. The chain's CDR3 is CATSQVSAPTQETQYF. CDR3 bases: TGTGCCACCAGTCAGGTTTCGGCTCCAACCCAAGAGACCCAGTACTTC.

The chain combines TRBV9 with TRBJ2-5; D is possibly TRBD2 (6 bases). In germline, CDR1 is SGDLS, CDR2 YYNGEE. The germline V and J ends were trimmed by 3 bases and 5 bases, with 14 bases remaining between them. CDR3 length: 14 amino acids. CDR3 coding DNA: TGTGCCAGCAGCGCGGACTACAGCGGGGAGACCCAGTACTTC. Its translation is CASSADYSGETQYF.

This sequence joins TRBV24-1 and TRBJ1-2; D is unresolved. CDR3 length: 14 residues. CDR1 and CDR2 (germline): KGHDR, SFDVKD. With 4 bases removed from V and 6 bases from J, the gap between germline ends came to 14 bases. CDR3 region: CATSDYGLSDGYTF. CDR3 bases: TGTGCCACCAGTGACTATGGGCTTAGCGATGGCTACACCTTC.

CDR3: CASSDTLYNSPLHF. The DNA for the CDR3 is TGTGCCAGCAGCGACACACTCTATAATTCACCCCTCCACTTT. The V and J genes are TRBV9 and TRBJ1-6; D is unclear. CDR1 SGDLS and CDR2 YYNGEE come from the germline V gene. The CDR3 runs 14 residues. Trimming shortened V by 3 bases and J by 3 bases, and 7 bases separated the two germline ends.

The J gene is TRBJ2-3, the V gene TRBV6-6; D may be TRBD1 or TRBD2 (6 bases each). Germline-derived CDR1 and CDR2 are MNHNY and SVGAGI (reference sequence). The V end was cut by 7 bases, the J end by 0 bases, with 14 bases between. CDR3 size: 15 residues. CDR3 DNA: TGTGCCAGCAACCTAGGGGGGACTAGCACAGATACGCAGTATTTT. Its translation: CASNLGGTSTDTQYF.

The rearrangement joins TRBV28 to TRBJ1-2; D gene ambiguous. Between the trimmed V and J ends, which lost 2 bases and 8 bases, there was a span of 12 bases. The CDR3 length is 13 residues. Germline V gene data show CDR1 as MDHEN and CDR2 as SYDVKM. The CDR3 is CASSLISVRGYTF. CDR3 DNA: TGTGCCAGCAGTTTAATTTCAGTGCGGGGCTACACCTTC.

The V gene is TRBV25-1, the J gene TRBJ1-6; no firm D call. This CDR3 comprises 14 residues. V lost 2 bases and J 3 bases, leaving 5 bases between the germline ends. Germline CDR1 MGHDK, CDR2 SYGVNS. The CDR3 reads CASSETIYNSPLHF. CDR3 coding DNA: TGTGCCAGCAGTGAAACAATCTATAATTCACCCCTCCACTTT.

This chain joins TRBV19 and TRBJ1-5; maybe TRBD1 (5 bases). The CDR3 is 13 residues long. V lost 6 bases to trimming and J lost 9 bases, with 15 bases between them. CDR1 and CDR2 from the germline V gene are LNHDA and SQIVND (reference sequence). The CDR3: CASSMGPQGPQHF. The CDR3 DNA reads as TGTGCCAGTAGCATGGGGCCGCAGGGGCCCCAGCATTTT. Filled out from reference TRBV19 and TRBJ1-5, the complete variable domain reads DGGITQSPKYLFRKEGQNVTLSCEQNLNHDAMYWYRQDPGQGLRLIYYSQIVNDFQKGDIAEGYSVSREKKESFPLTVTSAQKNPTAFYLCASSMGPQGPQHFGDGTRLSIL.

The V call is TRBV19, the J call TRBJ1-5, with a possible D match to TRBD1 (6 bases). The V gene lost 6 bases and the J gene lost 7 bases, with 13 bases spanning the gap. This CDR3 has 13 residues. CDR1 and CDR2 (germline): LNHDA, SQIVND (reference sequence). CDR3 nucleotide sequence: TGTGCCAGTAGCTCAGGGGAGGGCCAGCCCCAGCATTTT. It is translated as CASSSGEGQPQHF.

CDR3 residues: CASPKERGADEQYF. In nucleotides, the CDR3 is TGTGCCAGCCCGAAAGAGCGGGGGGCGGACGAGCAGTACTTC. The chain links TRBV28 to TRBJ2-7, with TRBD2 identical over 9 bases. The V gene's germline CDR1 is MDHEN and CDR2 SYDVKM. The CDR3 spans 14 residues. Unmatched junction bases numbered 10, after V lost 8 bases and J lost 5 bases.

This clone was seen only a few times. The chain couples TRBV27 to TRBJ1-2; D not certain. This CDR3 spans 15 amino acids. The ends were cut back, 3 bases at V and 0 bases at J, with 11 bases in the middle. The germline gives CDR1 MNHEY, CDR2 SMNVEV (reference sequence). The CDR3 here is CASSLGGDANYGYTF. CDR3 sequence (DNA): TGTGCCAGCAGTTTGGGAGGAGACGCTAACTATGGCTACACCTTC.

The chain links TRBV2 to TRBJ1-4, with TRBD1 as a possible D gene (6 bases). The CDR3 consists of 16 residues. Germline CDR1 SNHLY, CDR2 FYNNEI. V lost 6 bases and J 8 bases, leaving 22 bases between the germline ends. This CDR3 reads CASSVNPGEGGEKLFF. Written as DNA, the CDR3 is TGTGCCAGCAGCGTGAACCCGGGGGAAGGGGGGGAAAAACTGTTTTTT.

The DNA for the CDR3 is TGCGCCAGCAGCCCGCCAGCCAACTACAATGAGCAGTTCTTC. This sequence encodes CASSPPANYNEQFF. The gene calls are TRBV5-1 and TRBJ2-1, with no clear D. Germline lookup yields CDR1 SGHRS and CDR2 YFSETQ. V gave up 4 bases and J gave up 3 bases, with 11 bases separating them. This CDR3 is 14 amino acids long.

The chain is built from TRBV5-1 and TRBJ2-7; D ambiguous. Trimming cost V 4 bases and J 2 bases, with 13 bases left between them. The CDR3 contains 14 residues. Looked up from germline, CDR1 is SGHRS and CDR2 is YFSETQ. DNA of the CDR3: TGCGCCAGCAGCACTCTGACGCCTACCTACGAGCAGTACTTC. The encoded protein is CASSTLTPTYEQYF. Full variable domain (rest looked up from reference TRBV5-1 and TRBJ2-7): KAGVTQTPRYLIKTRGQQVTLSCSPISGHRSVSWYQQTPGQGLQFLFEYFSETQRNKGNFPGRFSGRQFSNSRSEMNVSTLELGDSALYLCASSTLTPTYEQYFGPGTRLTVT.

V and J are TRBV28 and TRBJ2-7; D uncertain. The germline V gene has CDR1 MDHEN and CDR2 SYDVKM. V was clipped by 5 bases and J by 0 bases, with 14 bases between them. CDR3 length: 15 residues. CDR3 sequence: CASSPLQWISYEQYF. Written as DNA, the CDR3 is TGTGCCAGCAGTCCCCTACAGTGGATCTCCTACGAGCAGTACTTC.

This clone has just one count. This chain connects TRBV5-1 to TRBJ2-7, with D uncertain. The CDR3 runs to 13 residues. CDR1 and CDR2 (germline): SGHRS, YFSETQ. The V gene lost 3 bases and the J gene lost 5 bases, with 12 bases spanning the gap. CDR3 loop: CASSYRPFDEQYF. In DNA, the CDR3 is TGCGCCAGCAGCTACCGCCCGTTCGACGAGCAGTACTTC. Full variable domain (remainder filled in from reference TRBV5-1 and TRBJ2-7): KAGVTQTPRYLIKTRGQQVTLSCSPISGHRSVSWYQQTPGQGLQFLFEYFSETQRNKGNFPGRFSGRQFSNSRSEMNVSTLELGDSALYLCASSYRPFDEQYFGPGTRLTVT.

Worth noting for this clone: Other DNA sequences in the same sample also yield this CDR3. V gene TRBV5-1 combines with J gene TRBJ1-1; D unresolved. With 0 bases removed from V and 1 base from J, the gap between germline ends came to 4 bases. Germline values: CDR1 SGHRS, CDR2 YFSETQ. This CDR3 contains 13 residues. CDR3 sequence: CASSLAANTEAFF. The CDR3 DNA reads TGCGCCAGCAGCTTGGCAGCGAACACTGAAGCTTTCTTT. The entire variable domain, with the rest obtained from reference TRBV5-1 and TRBJ1-1, is as follows: KAGVTQTPRYLIKTRGQQVTLSCSPISGHRSVSWYQQTPGQGLQFLFEYFSETQRNKGNFPGRFSGRQFSNSRSEMNVSTLELGDSALYLCASSLAANTEAFFGQGTRLTVV.

This chain connects TRBV14 to TRBJ1-2; possibly TRBD1 for D (6 bases). The germline V gene has CDR1 SGHDN and CDR2 FVKESK. CDR3 length equals 16 residues. V dropped 1 base and J dropped 7 bases, with 19 bases sitting between them. In DNA form, the CDR3 reads TGTGCCAGCAGCCAAGCCTCCTTTCTAACAGGGACTGGCTACACCTTC. This translates into CASSQASFLTGTGYTF.

This clone appeared once. The V call is TRBV18, the J call TRBJ1-5; no firm D call. The CDR3 length is 13 residues. Germline CDR1 and CDR2: KGHSH and LQKENI. V was trimmed by 4 bases and J by 8 bases, leaving 12 bases between them. The CDR3 nucleotides are TGTGCCAGCTCACTACAGAGATTTGAGCCCCAGCATTTT. Its protein is CASSLQRFEPQHF. Filled out from reference TRBV18 and TRBJ1-5, the complete variable domain reads NAGVMQNPRHLVRRRGQEARLRCSPMKGHSHVYWYRQLPEEGLKFMVYLQKENIIDESGMPKERFSAEFPKEGPSILRIQQVVRGDSAAYFCASSLQRFEPQHFGDGTRLSIL.

The V and J genes are TRBV7-2 and TRBJ1-1, with D maybe TRBD1 (6 bases). Trimming removed 2 bases from V and 5 bases from J, with 15 bases in between. Germline loops: CDR1 SGHTA, CDR2 FQGNSA. This CDR3 is built from 15 residues. CDR3 sequence (DNA): TGTGCCAGCAGCTTAAATTCGGGGGGCGGGACTGAAGCTTTCTTT. Its protein product is CASSLNSGGGTEAFF. Variable domain in full (rest from reference TRBV7-2 and TRBJ1-1): GAGVSQSPSNKVTEKGKDVELRCDPISGHTALYWYRQSLGQGLEFLIYFQGNSAPDKSGLPSDRFSAERTGGSVSTLTIQRTQQEDSAVYLCASSLNSGGGTEAFFGQGTRLTVV.

The chain uses TRBV7-7 and TRBJ2-1; the D is unclear. The germline V and J ends were trimmed by 6 bases and 0 bases, with 12 bases remaining between them. In germline, CDR1 is SSHAT, CDR2 FNYEAQ (reference sequence). This CDR3 spans 15 amino acids. The CDR3 sequence: CASSLATSSYNEQFF. The CDR3 nucleotides are TGTGCCAGCAGTCTGGCAACAAGCTCCTACAATGAGCAGTTCTTC.